This T cell receptor (beta chain) was recorded in a study of T cell changes during pregnancy in multiple sclerosis. This CDR3 is 15 amino acids long. With 5 bases removed from V and 10 bases from J, the gap between germline ends came to 23 bases. CDR1 and CDR2 from the germline V gene are SEHNR and FQNEAQ (reference sequence). Profiled with immunoSEQ multiplex PCR; TCRdb holds only in-frame clones, not every one. The profile shows 68,000 or so clones, about 91% of them singletons. This chain joins TRBV7-9 and TRBJ1-1; D is unresolved. The source of this sequence is a female donor in good health, enrolled as a control in a pregnancy study. Sequencing used peripheral blood, obtained in the second trimester of pregnancy. DNA for the CDR3: TGTGCCAGCAGCGCCACGGACGGCATTACGGAGGGAGCTTTCTTT. Its translation: CASSATDGITEGAFF.